The rows below give T cell receptor beta chains drawn from one sample of a study of cytomegalovirus exposure and HLA in healthy donors. Assay used: immunoSEQ multiplex PCR; TCRdb lists only in-frame clones, some missing. The table lists tens of thousands of clones, approximately 80% of them singletons. Sequenced sample: PBMCs. The receptor set was obtained from a man aged 25 to 40 in good health and CMV-seropositive. Each CDR3 is given with its conserved first and last residue. Fields, in order: clone size, V gene, CDR3 protein. Size is omitted from some rows. Given values are once, few, many or a class for expanded clones.

-	TRBV7-9	CASSLGGNSYEQYF
-	TRBV5-4	CASSLDRENYGYTF
-	TRBV4-3	CASSQDGRSYNEQFF
few	TRBV6-1	CASSAWEESSGNTIYF
-	TRBV5-1	CASSPTGSAEAFF
-	TRBV4-1	CASSLHRDRGPETQYF
once	TRBV6-6	CASSQSTDTQYF
few	TRBV30	CAWRTGTGEVSSRTRSSSPLHF
-	TRBV5-4	CASSLEGTGARAYEQYF
-	TRBV11-1	CASSSLGSGSGELFF
-	TRBV7-2	CASSLGVLQFF
-	TRBV4-3	CASSQDRDRASGNTIYF
-	TRBV5-6	CASSAWGDPVYGYTF
-	TRBV6-5	CASSTGTGNQPQHF
-	TRBV28	CASSYPSGTGATQYF
-	TRBV30	CAWSLERISGELFF
-	TRBV7-3	CASSFHRVSNQPQHF
-	TRBV27	CASSLGTVNQPQHF
few	TRBV6-5	CASSQARQGYEQYF
once	TRBV2	CASSPQGQGAGLFF
few	TRBV2	CAGRQSNEAFF
few	TRBV5-1	CASSGPPTGMYNEQFF
-	TRBV19	CASSMRTGVGANVLTF
-	TRBV9	CASSPFPDLAGGLDYEQYF
-	TRBV25-1	CASSEWSGTYGYTF
once	TRBV10-3	CAISDGGRNYGYTF
-	TRBV4-2	CASSQGYRVTEAFF
-	TRBV19	CASWDTLSGANVLTF